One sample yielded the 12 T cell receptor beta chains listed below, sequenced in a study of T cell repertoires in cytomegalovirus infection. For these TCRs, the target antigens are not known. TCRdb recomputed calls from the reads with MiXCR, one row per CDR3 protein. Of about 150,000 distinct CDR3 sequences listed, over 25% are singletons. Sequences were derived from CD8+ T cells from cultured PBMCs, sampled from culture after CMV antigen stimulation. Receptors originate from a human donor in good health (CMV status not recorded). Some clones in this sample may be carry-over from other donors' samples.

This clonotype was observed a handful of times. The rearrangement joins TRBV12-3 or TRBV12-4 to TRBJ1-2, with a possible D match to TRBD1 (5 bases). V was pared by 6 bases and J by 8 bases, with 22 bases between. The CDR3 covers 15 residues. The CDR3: CASSPRQLPLWGYTF. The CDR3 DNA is TGTGCCAGCAGCCCTAGACAGCTACCACTATGGGGCTACACCTTC.

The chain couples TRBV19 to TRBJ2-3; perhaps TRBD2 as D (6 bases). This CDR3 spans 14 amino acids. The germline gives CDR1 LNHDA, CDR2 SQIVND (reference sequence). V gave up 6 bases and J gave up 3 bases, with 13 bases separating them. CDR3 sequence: CASRDQGTTDTQYF. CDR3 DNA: TGTGCCAGTAGAGACCAAGGGACTACAGATACGCAGTATTTT. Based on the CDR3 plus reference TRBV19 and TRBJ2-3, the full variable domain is DGGITQSPKYLFRKEGQNVTLSCEQNLNHDAMYWYRQDPGQGLRLIYYSQIVNDFQKGDIAEGYSVSREKKESFPLTVTSAQKNPTAFYLCASRDQGTTDTQYFGPGTRLTVL.

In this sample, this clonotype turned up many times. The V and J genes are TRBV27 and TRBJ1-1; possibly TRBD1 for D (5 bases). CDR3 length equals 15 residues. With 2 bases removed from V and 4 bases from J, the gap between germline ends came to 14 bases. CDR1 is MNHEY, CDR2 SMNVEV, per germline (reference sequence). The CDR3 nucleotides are TGTGCCAGCAGTTTAAGTCAGGGCGGTTTCACTGAAGCTTTCTTT. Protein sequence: CASSLSQGGFTEAFF.

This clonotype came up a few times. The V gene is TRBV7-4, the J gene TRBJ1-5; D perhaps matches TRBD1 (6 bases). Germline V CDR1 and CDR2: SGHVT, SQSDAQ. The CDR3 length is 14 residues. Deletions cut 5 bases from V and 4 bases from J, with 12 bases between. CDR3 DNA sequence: TGTGCCAGCAGCCGGACAGATCTTAATCAGCCCCAGCATTTT. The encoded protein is CASSRTDLNQPQHF.

The CDR3 DNA reads as TGTGCCAGCAGTTCAAACAGGGTGGCCTATGGCTACACCTTC. Translation: CASSSNRVAYGYTF. This sequence joins TRBV27 and TRBJ1-2, with D possibly matching TRBD1 (6 bases). V lost 4 bases and J 4 bases, leaving 13 bases between the germline ends. CDR3 size: 14 residues. The V gene's germline CDR1 is MNHEY and CDR2 SMNVEV (reference sequence).

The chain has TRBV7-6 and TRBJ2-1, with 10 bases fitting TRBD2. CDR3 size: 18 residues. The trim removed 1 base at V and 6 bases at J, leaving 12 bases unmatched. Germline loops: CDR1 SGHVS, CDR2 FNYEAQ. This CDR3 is CASSLGSAGGLVANEQFF. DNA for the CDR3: TGTGCCAGCAGCTTAGGGTCAGCGGGGGGGCTCGTGGCCAATGAGCAGTTCTTC.

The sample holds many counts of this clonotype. The CDR3 DNA follows: TGTGCCAGCAGTGATAGTCTTGGACCTTACGAGCAGTACTTC. This gives the protein CASSDSLGPYEQYF. This chain links TRBV27 with TRBJ2-7; D uncertain. CDR3 length: 14 amino acids. V was cut by 5 bases and J by 4 bases, with 15 bases left in between. Germline loops: CDR1 MNHEY, CDR2 SMNVEV (reference sequence).

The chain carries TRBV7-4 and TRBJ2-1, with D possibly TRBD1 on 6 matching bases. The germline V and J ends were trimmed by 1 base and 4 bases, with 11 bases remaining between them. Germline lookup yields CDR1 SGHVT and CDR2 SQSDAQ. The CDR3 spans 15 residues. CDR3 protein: CASSLVGALYNEQFF. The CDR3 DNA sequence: TGTGCCAGCAGCTTAGTGGGGGCGCTTTACAATGAGCAGTTCTTC.

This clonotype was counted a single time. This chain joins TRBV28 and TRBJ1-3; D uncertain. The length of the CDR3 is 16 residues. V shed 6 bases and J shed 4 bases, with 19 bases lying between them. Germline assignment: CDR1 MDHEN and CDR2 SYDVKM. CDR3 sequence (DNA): TGTGCCAGCAGACCCCCGGACCACCTAGAGGGAAACACCATATATTTT. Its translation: CASRPPDHLEGNTIYF.

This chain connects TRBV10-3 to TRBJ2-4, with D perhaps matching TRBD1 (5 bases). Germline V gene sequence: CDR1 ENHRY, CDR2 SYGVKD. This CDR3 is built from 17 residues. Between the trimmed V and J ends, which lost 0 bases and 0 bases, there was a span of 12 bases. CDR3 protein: CAISESEGALAKNIQYF. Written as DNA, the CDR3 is TGTGCCATCAGTGAGTCTGAAGGGGCATTAGCCAAAAACATTCAGTACTTC.

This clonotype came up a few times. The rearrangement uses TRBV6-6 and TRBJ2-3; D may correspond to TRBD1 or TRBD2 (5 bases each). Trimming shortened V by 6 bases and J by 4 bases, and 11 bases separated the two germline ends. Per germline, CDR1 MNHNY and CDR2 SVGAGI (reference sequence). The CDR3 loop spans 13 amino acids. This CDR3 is CASRDQGPDTQYF. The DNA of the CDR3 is TGTGCCAGCAGGGACCAGGGACCAGATACGCAGTATTTT.

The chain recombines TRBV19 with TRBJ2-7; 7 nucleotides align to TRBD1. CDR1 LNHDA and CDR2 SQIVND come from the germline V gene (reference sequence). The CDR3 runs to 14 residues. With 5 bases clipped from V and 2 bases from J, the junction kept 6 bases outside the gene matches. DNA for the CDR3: TGTGCCAGTAGTGTCCGGGACAGTACCTACGAGCAGTACTTC. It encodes CASSVRDSTYEQYF. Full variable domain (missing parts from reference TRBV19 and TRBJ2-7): DGGITQSPKYLFRKEGQNVTLSCEQNLNHDAMYWYRQDPGQGLRLIYYSQIVNDFQKGDIAEGYSVSREKKESFPLTVTSAQKNPTAFYLCASSVRDSTYEQYFGPGTRLTVT.